One sample yielded the 8 T cell receptor beta chains listed below, sequenced in a study of human T cells and chemical hapten exposure. Time point here: patch test 1, 2 weeks after DPC sensitization. The sample's treatment: therapeutic diphenylcyclopropenone sensitization with weekly scalp DPC. From the RACE reads, TCRdb called clonotypes with MiXCR, one entry per CDR3 protein. The profile shows over 75,000 distinct CDR3 sequences, 7.5% to 9% of them singletons. The source was whole blood, collected in connection with sensitization to the hapten diphenylcyclopropenone (DPC). Source of these receptors: a woman in her twenties or thirties with alopecia areata. Some clones in this sample may be carry-over from other donors' samples.

In this sample, this clonotype turned up many times. The chain links TRBV7-9 to TRBJ2-4; 8 bases align to TRBD1. Unmatched junction bases numbered 8, after V lost 7 bases and J lost 3 bases. Germline CDR1 and CDR2: SEHNR and FQNEAQ (reference sequence). The CDR3 consists of 15 residues. The CDR3 sequence is CASTSGGVDKNIQYF. CDR3 DNA sequence: TGTGCCAGCACCTCAGGGGGCGTTGACAAAAACATTCAGTACTTC. The complete variable domain, with remaining parts taken from reference TRBV7-9 and TRBJ2-4, reads DTGVSQNPRHKITKRGQNVTFRCDPISEHNRLYWYRQTLGQGPEFLTYFQNEAQLEKSRLLSDRFSAERPKGSFSTLEIQRTEQGDSAMYLCASTSGGVDKNIQYFGAGTRLSVL.

This clonotype appeared many times. This chain links TRBV6-1 with TRBJ1-2; the D gene is possibly TRBD1 (5 bases). Looked up from germline, CDR1 is MNHNS and CDR2 is SASEGT. The CDR3 consists of 17 residues. The V and J ends lost 2 bases and 2 bases respectively, with 18 bases between them. The CDR3: CASSEPVRGNTNYGYTF. The DNA of the CDR3 is TGTGCCAGCAGTGAACCCGTTCGGGGGAACACCAACTATGGCTACACCTTC.

Only a few counts were recorded for this clonotype. The chain links TRBV2 to TRBJ1-2; TRBD1 might be the D (6 bases). V dropped 4 bases and J dropped 4 bases, with 10 bases sitting between them. CDR3 length: 13 amino acids. Germline CDR1 SNHLY, CDR2 FYNNEI. The CDR3 loop reads CASSVQGTYGYTF. For the CDR3, the DNA is TGTGCCAGCAGTGTACAGGGCACCTATGGCTACACCTTC. Filled out from reference TRBV2 and TRBJ1-2, the complete variable domain reads EPEVTQTPSHQVTQMGQEVILRCVPISNHLYFYWYRQILGQKVEFLVSFYNNEISEKSEIFDDQFSVERPDGSNFTLKIRSTKLEDSAMYFCASSVQGTYGYTFGSGTRLTVV.

This clonotype was counted many times. The genes are TRBV29-1 and TRBJ1-2; 10 bases are shared with TRBD1. Germline values: CDR1 SQVTM, CDR2 ANQGSEA. The CDR3 has 14 amino acids. The V and J ends lost 6 bases and 8 bases, in that order; junction bases with no gene match: 12. The CDR3 sequence is CSVEGQGSPMGYTF. DNA for the CDR3: TGCAGCGTGGAGGGACAGGGGTCCCCTATGGGCTACACCTTC.

This clonotype was seen ten or more times. The rearrangement uses TRBV13 and TRBJ1-2, with D possibly matching TRBD1 (6 bases). Deletions cut 3 bases from V and 4 bases from J, with 12 bases between. Per germline, CDR1 PRHDT and CDR2 FYEKMQ (reference sequence). CDR3 length: 14 amino acids. The CDR3 coding sequence is TGTGCCAGCAGCTTCCGGGGGGCAGGCTATGGCTACACCTTC. It codes for CASSFRGAGYGYTF.

This clonotype was observed many times. The genes are TRBV6-5 and TRBJ2-3; TRBD1 might be the D (6 bases). Germline CDR1 and CDR2: MNHEY and SVGAGI. CDR3 size: 15 residues. V was pared by 2 bases and J by 0 bases, with 9 bases between. CDR3 protein: CASSYGGSSTDTQYF. The CDR3 region has the DNA TGTGCCAGCAGTTACGGGGGCTCTAGCACAGATACGCAGTATTTT.

This clonotype was picked up many times. This sequence joins TRBV6-5 and TRBJ2-7, with no clear D. V lost 6 bases and J lost 2, with 20 bases in between. Looked up from germline, CDR1 is MNHEY and CDR2 is SVGAGI. The CDR3 contains 16 residues. DNA of the CDR3: TGTGCCAGCAGCCCCGGCGTCAGCAGATATCCCTACGAGCAGTACTTC. As protein: CASSPGVSRYPYEQYF.

Ten or more counts support this clonotype. The gene calls are TRBV27 and TRBJ1-5; D gene uncertain. Germline V gene data show CDR1 as MNHEY and CDR2 as SMNVEV (reference sequence). This CDR3 contains 13 residues. V gave up 3 bases and J gave up 7 bases, with 10 bases separating them. CDR3 nucleotide sequence: TGTGCCAGCAGTTTGGCGGGCGGGCAGCCCCAGCATTTT. Protein sequence: CASSLAGGQPQHF.